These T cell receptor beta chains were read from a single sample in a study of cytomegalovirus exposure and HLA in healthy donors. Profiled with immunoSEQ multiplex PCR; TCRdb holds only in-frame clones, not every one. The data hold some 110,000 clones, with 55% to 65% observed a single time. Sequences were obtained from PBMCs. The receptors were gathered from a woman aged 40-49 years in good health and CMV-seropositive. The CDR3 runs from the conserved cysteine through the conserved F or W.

CDR3: CASSLSGSIYEQYF; V: TRBV4-2; J: TRBJ2-7
CDR3: CSAGIRETQYF; V: TRBV20-1; J: TRBJ2-5
CDR3: CASSLLAGESNEQFF; V: TRBV5-1; J: TRBJ2-1
CDR3: CASSYSNGGSYEQYF; V: TRBV6-6; J: TRBJ2-7
CDR3: CASRQGSSYEQYF; V: TRBV5-1; J: NA
CDR3: CAIMGATNTGELFF; V: TRBV10-3; J: TRBJ2-2
CDR3: CASSPHAGTQELFF; V: TRBV6-5; J: TRBJ1-4
CDR3: CASRPTGEPYEQYF; V: TRBV7-2; J: TRBJ2-7
CDR3: CASSLGRGAYEQYF; V: TRBV7-2; J: TRBJ2-7
CDR3: CASLREEATEAFF; V: TRBV2; J: TRBJ1-1
CDR3: CASSSRASGIGTDTQYF; V: TRBV27; J: TRBJ2-3
CDR3: CASSYLTGGQETQYF; V: TRBV6-5; J: TRBJ2-5
CDR3: CASSLRGTGLPYEQYF; V: TRBV27; J: TRBJ2-7
CDR3: CASSVGTSAFGYTF; V: TRBV6-1; J: TRBJ1-2
CDR3: CASSHSGETYEQYF; V: TRBV4-1; J: TRBJ2-7
CDR3: CAWSRGGTYQETQYF; V: TRBV30; J: TRBJ2-5
CDR3: CASSRELFAEAFF; V: TRBV6-4; J: TRBJ1-1
CDR3: CSVELAVSTDTQYF; V: TRBV29-1; J: TRBJ2-3
CDR3: CASSVADRKNTEAFF; V: TRBV9; J: TRBJ1-1
CDR3: CASSLVRSSYNEQFF; V: TRBV11-3; J: TRBJ2-1
CDR3: CASEDRKLGEQYF; V: TRBV12-5; J: TRBJ2-7
CDR3: CASSVVLAGISNEQFF; V: TRBV10-2; J: TRBJ2-1
CDR3: CASISPAGYTF; V: TRBV10-1; J: TRBJ1-2
CDR3: CSARMDSSNEQFF; V: TRBV29-1; J: TRBJ2-1
CDR3: CASSHSGRAGDTQYF; V: TRBV28; J: TRBJ2-3
CDR3: CASRAGTGNTGELFF; V: TRBV6-5; J: TRBJ2-2
CDR3: CSSSRQQGVSGNTIYF; V: TRBV7-9; J: TRBJ1-3
CDR3: CAWTVGISYEQYF; V: TRBV30; J: TRBJ2-7
CDR3: CASSLGLGSGRAKDTQYF; V: TRBV5-4; J: TRBJ2-3
CDR3: CASSPAGYNEQFF; V: TRBV27; J: TRBJ2-1
CDR3: CASSLTGTPYGYTF; V: TRBV6-6; J: TRBJ1-2
CDR3: CASSTRISLPDRFPYEQYF; V: TRBV27; J: TRBJ2-7
CDR3: CASSEAVSGNTGELFF; V: TRBV2; J: TRBJ2-2
CDR3: CASSTTSGDILSSYNEQFF; V: TRBV4-2; J: TRBJ2-1
CDR3: CASQDRGSDTQYF; V: TRBV27; J: TRBJ2-3
CDR3: CASSFATGTGSTDTQYF; V: TRBV5-1; J: TRBJ2-3
CDR3: CASTPGQPNTGELFF; V: TRBV6-1; J: TRBJ2-2
CDR3: CASSQDNEASSYEQYF; V: TRBV4-1; J: TRBJ2-7
CDR3: CASSYGLAGGRSTDTQYF; V: TRBV5-4; J: TRBJ2-3
CDR3: CASSGLAARAEYF; V: TRBV2; J: TRBJ2-5
CDR3: CASSRTEKNTEAFF; V: TRBV7-2; J: TRBJ1-1
CDR3: CASSLPGIFYNEQFF; V: TRBV11-2; J: TRBJ2-1
CDR3: CASSGTGGRHYGYTF; V: TRBV9; J: TRBJ1-2
CDR3: CASSQPGTRNERFF; V: TRBV4-1; J: TRBJ2-1
CDR3: CSVDSGTGVLYGQYF; V: TRBV29-1; J: TRBJ2-7
CDR3: CASSLREEQNTEAFF; V: TRBV5-1; J: TRBJ1-1
CDR3: CARSFDRDSNEKLFF; V: TRBV5-3; J: TRBJ1-4
CDR3: CSVEGGEVGANYGYTF; V: TRBV29-1; J: TRBJ1-2